These 31 T cell receptor beta chains were all obtained from the same sample, sequenced in a study of low-dose radiotherapy and immunotherapy resistance in tumors. Time point described: before trial treatment. TRAV- and TRBV-specific primers were used for first-strand cDNA, which covered alpha and beta chains. For amplifying TCRs, the PCR ran for approximately 18 cycles with Phusion, which was used together with a constant-region primer and the adapter on the V primers. TCRdb ran MiXCR on the reads and lists one entry per CDR3 protein. The data hold tens of thousands of distinct CDR3 sequences, with 9.4% observed a single time. The material was PBMCs, obtained before treatment. These TCRs come from a male donor with prostate cancer.

This clonotype has a count of ten or more. V is TRBV24-1 and J is TRBJ2-1; D not certain. The CDR3 runs to 13 residues. Per the germline V gene, CDR1 is KGHDR and CDR2 is SFDVKD. V lost 8 bases, J lost 2 bases, and 9 bases lay in between. The CDR3 DNA follows: TGTGCCACCACCTCTGAGACCTACAATGAGCAGTTCTTC. Translating gives CATTSETYNEQFF.

Judged by abundance, this clonotype is medium-sized (0.01 to 0.1%). The chain employs TRBV5-6 and TRBJ2-1; no definite D call. The germline V gene has CDR1 SGHDT and CDR2 YYEEEE. V was pared by 2 bases and J by 3 bases, with 6 bases between. The CDR3 is 13 amino acids. CDR3 bases: TGTGCCAGCAGCTTTGGGAACTACAATGAGCAGTTCTTC. It yields the protein CASSFGNYNEQFF.

This clonotype was seen ten or more times. The V call is TRBV7-9, the J call TRBJ1-2; D unclear. The CDR3 has 12 residues. Germline V gene data show CDR1 as SEHNR and CDR2 as FQNEAQ (reference sequence). The V and J ends lost 5 bases and 6 bases respectively, with 10 bases between them. The CDR3 reads CASSPTPNGYTF. The CDR3 DNA reads TGTGCCAGCAGCCCCACCCCCAATGGCTACACCTTC.

A remark on this clonotype: With a far larger clone one base away, a read error is the likely cause. The gene calls are TRBV28 and TRBJ2-1; 7 nucleotides agree with TRBD1. CDR1 and CDR2 from the germline V gene are MDHEN and SYDVKM. The CDR3 has 14 residues. V trimming: 4 bases; J trimming: 10 bases; junction bases outside the gene matches: 10. CDR3 sequence reads: CASSYPTGRYEQFF. The DNA for the CDR3 is TGTGCCAGCAGTTATCCGACAGGGCGGTACGAGCAGTTCTTC.

V is TRBV19 and J is TRBJ1-5, with 7 bases aligning to TRBD1. The V gene end was trimmed by 1 base and the J gene end by 11 bases; junction bases not matched to a gene: 8. The CDR3 is 14 residues long. The germline V gene encodes CDR1 LNHDA and CDR2 SQIVND (reference sequence). Written as DNA, the CDR3 is TGTGCCAGTAGTATAGGGACAGGATCCTCGGCCCAGCATTTT. It is translated as CASSIGTGSSAQHF. Combining the CDR3 with reference TRBV19 and TRBJ1-5 gives the whole variable domain DGGITQSPKYLFRKEGQNVTLSCEQNLNHDAMYWYRQDPGQGLRLIYYSQIVNDFQKGDIAEGYSVSREKKESFPLTVTSAQKNPTAFYLCASSIGTGSSAQHFGDGTRLSIL.

The sample holds many counts of this clonotype. This chain uses TRBV29-1 with TRBJ2-1; D may be TRBD2 (6 bases). Trimming removed 1 base from V and 3 bases from J, with 10 bases in between. Germline loops: CDR1 SQVTM, CDR2 ANQGSEA. The length of the CDR3 is 14 residues. CDR3 protein: CSVEGGGIYNEQFF. CDR3 DNA: TGCAGCGTTGAAGGAGGCGGGATCTACAATGAGCAGTTCTTC.

This clonotype was picked up many times. This rearrangement joins TRBV7-2 to TRBJ2-5; 7 nucleotides align to TRBD1. From germline, CDR1 is SGHTA and CDR2 FQGNSA. This CDR3 spans 17 amino acids. V was clipped by 5 bases and J by 0 bases; unmatched bases: 12. The CDR3 DNA follows: TGTGCCAGCAGCCCTCCGACGGGACAGAGTAACCAAGAGACCCAGTACTTC. This gives the protein CASSPPTGQSNQETQYF.

Note on this clonotype: This is likely an artifact of a read error, given a far larger clone one base away. This chain uses TRBV26 with TRBJ2-7; the table's D gene call, TRBD1, was not cross checked with the DNA. TRBV26 is classified as a pseudogene. This CDR3 is 14 amino acids long. The DNA for the CDR3 is TGTGCCAGCGGTTCACCCGGGACATCCTACGAGCAGTACTTC. Translated: CASGSPGTSYEQYF.

This clonotype has ten or more counts. This sequence joins TRBV18 and TRBJ2-1, with TRBD2 matching over 8 bases. Unmatched junction bases numbered 12, after V lost 3 bases and J lost 5 bases. Germline CDR1 and CDR2: KGHSH and LQKENI. The CDR3 length is 17 residues. CDR3 residues: CASSPLSAGGPHNEQFF. In DNA, the CDR3 is TGTGCCAGCTCACCGTTATCCGCGGGAGGCCCCCACAATGAGCAGTTCTTC.

This clonotype was picked up a small number of times. The rearrangement joins TRBV28 to TRBJ1-3; D is undetermined. From germline, CDR1 is MDHEN and CDR2 SYDVKM. Trimming took 5 bases from V and 1 from J, leaving 24 bases between them. The CDR3 runs to 19 residues. In nucleotides, the CDR3 is TGTGCCAGCAGTCCCCAGATGTTTGTAAGGGAGACGTCTGGAAACACCATATATTTT. Translating gives CASSPQMFVRETSGNTIYF. Supplemented by reference TRBV28 and TRBJ1-3, the full variable domain reads DVKVTQSSRYLVKRTGEKVFLECVQDMDHENMFWYRQDPGLGLRLIYFSYDVKMKEKGDIPEGYSVSREKKERFSLILESASTNQTSMYLCASSPQMFVRETSGNTIYFGEGSWLTVV.

This clonotype occurred many times. The V call is TRBV7-9, the J call TRBJ2-3; possible D gene TRBD2, 6 bases. CDR1 and CDR2 (germline): SEHNR, FQNEAQ (reference sequence). V was pared by 4 bases and J by 8 bases, with 13 bases between. The CDR3 contains 13 residues. In nucleotides, the CDR3 is TGTGCCAGCAGCTCCCCCGCGCGGGGTACGCAGTATTTT. Translating gives CASSSPARGTQYF.

This clonotype has a count of ten or more. V and J are TRBV14 and TRBJ2-1; 8 bases fit TRBD2. The CDR3 length is 17 residues. The V gene end was trimmed by 4 bases and the J gene end by 7 bases; junction bases not matched to a gene: 15. CDR1 is SGHDN and CDR2 is FVKESK in the germline V gene. This chain's CDR3 is CASSRTGGSGIRNEQFF. In DNA, the CDR3 is TGTGCCAGCAGCCGAACCGGGGGTAGCGGGATAAGGAATGAGCAGTTCTTC.

This clonotype has only one observation. The rearrangement links TRBV13 to TRBJ2-2; no reliable D call. Germline-derived CDR1 and CDR2 are PRHDT and FYEKMQ (reference sequence). The V end was cut by 10 bases, the J end by 0 bases, with 12 bases between. The CDR3 has 14 residues. CDR3 DNA sequence: TGTGCCACCCGACGACTTGCGAACACCGGGGAGCTGTTTTTT. Translated: CATRRLANTGELFF.

The table lists this clonotype with many counts. This chain joins TRBV28 and TRBJ1-2, with TRBD1 matching over 10 bases. The J segment lost 5 bases and the V segment lost 6 bases, leaving 9 bases of the junction unmatched. Germline loops: CDR1 MDHEN, CDR2 SYDVKM. This CDR3 comprises 15 residues. This CDR3 is CASRPTRDRGYGYTF. The CDR3 DNA follows: TGTGCCAGCAGGCCTACCCGGGACAGGGGATATGGCTACACCTTC.

This clonotype has ten or more counts. J is TRBJ2-5 and V is TRBV7-2; 10 bases map to TRBD1. CDR3 size: 14 residues. CDR1 SGHTA and CDR2 FQGNSA come from the germline V gene. The V gene end was trimmed by 5 bases and the J gene end by 5 bases; junction bases not matched to a gene: 5. The CDR3 DNA reads as TGTGCCAGCAGCCTCGACAGGGGGCGGGAGACCCAGTACTTC. It yields the protein CASSLDRGRETQYF.

This clonotype was counted many times. Here the CDR3 DNA reads TGCGCCAGCAGCCAGTTGACTAGCCCGGGTGAAGGCAGGAACACCGGGGAGCTGTTTTTT. Translated: CASSQLTSPGEGRNTGELFF. The V call is TRBV4-3, the J call TRBJ2-2; the match to TRBD2 covers 7 bases. The germline V gene encodes CDR1 LGHNA and CDR2 YSLEER. CDR3 length: 20 residues. Trimming at V came to 3 bases and at J to 1 base, leaving 17 bases not matched to a gene.

This clonotype has at least ten counts. The rearrangement uses TRBV28 and TRBJ2-1, with TRBD2 matching over 11 bases. The trim removed 6 bases at V and 6 bases at J, leaving 7 bases unmatched. Germline V gene sequence: CDR1 MDHEN, CDR2 SYDVKM. The CDR3 covers 15 residues. As DNA, the CDR3 is TGTGCCAGCAGACAAACTAGCGGGAGTTTCAATGAGCAGTTCTTC. Translated: CASRQTSGSFNEQFF.

This clonotype came up many times. The rearrangement links TRBV12-3 or TRBV12-4 to TRBJ1-2; the match to TRBD1 covers 10 bases. With V trimmed by 5 bases and J by 7 bases, 1 base remained unmatched. The CDR3 totals 12 residues. This chain's CDR3 is CASSRDRGGYTF. The CDR3 DNA follows: TGTGCCAGCAGTAGGGACAGGGGTGGCTACACCTTC.

Many counts were recorded for this clonotype. The chain is built from TRBV20-1 and TRBJ2-1, with a tentative D call TRBD2 (6 bases). This CDR3 contains 15 residues. Looked up from germline, CDR1 is DFQATT and CDR2 is SNEGSKA (reference sequence). Trimming pared 3 bases from V and 6 bases from J, leaving 18 bases between. The CDR3 region is CSARGGSIDGNEQFF. CDR3 nucleotides: TGCAGTGCTAGGGGGGGAAGTATAGATGGCAATGAGCAGTTCTTC.

This clonotype was seen many times. The chain employs TRBV30 and TRBJ2-1; D possibly corresponds to TRBD2 (6 bases). From germline, CDR1 is GTSNPN and CDR2 SVGIG (reference sequence). Trimming stripped 1 base from V and 12 bases from J, with 16 bases between. This CDR3 comprises 13 residues. The CDR3 is CAWSGLAPVGQFF. CDR3 nucleotide sequence: TGTGCCTGGAGTGGGCTAGCGCCAGTCGGGCAGTTCTTC.

This clonotype was seen at least ten times. The chain recombines TRBV6-5 with TRBJ1-6; maybe TRBD1 (6 bases). V was pared by 3 bases and J by 8 bases, with 11 bases between. CDR1 is MNHEY, CDR2 SVGAGI, per germline. The CDR3 contains 14 residues. The CDR3 bases are TGTGCCAGCAGTTATGGGGGGGCGTATTCACCCCTCCACTTT. Translated, it gives CASSYGGAYSPLHF.

This clonotype was seen repeatedly, ten times or more. The chain links TRBV19 to TRBJ1-5, with 9 bases identical to TRBD1. The J segment lost 3 bases and the V segment lost 5 bases, leaving 5 bases of the junction unmatched. The CDR3 consists of 15 residues. Germline V gene sequence: CDR1 LNHDA, CDR2 SQIVND (reference sequence). For the CDR3, the DNA is TGTGCCAGTAGTTTCGACAGGGGGATCAATCAGCCCCAGCATTTT. Translated, it gives CASSFDRGINQPQHF.

The sample holds many counts of this clonotype. This chain connects TRBV6-6 to TRBJ1-2; D not certain. CDR1 is MNHNY, CDR2 SVGAGI, per germline (reference sequence). The CDR3 runs 14 residues. V shed 8 bases and J shed 0 bases, with 13 bases lying between them. The DNA of the CDR3 is TGTGCCAGCGACAAGATAGGCGCTAACTATGGCTACACCTTC. Protein: CASDKIGANYGYTF.

This clonotype came up many times. The chain carries TRBV12-3 or TRBV12-4 and TRBJ2-2, with D perhaps TRBD1 or TRBD2 (5 bases each). There are 12 residues in the CDR3. V was cut by 5 bases and J by 8 bases, with 9 bases left in between. The CDR3 DNA follows: TGTGCCAGCAGTCCGGGACCGGGGGAGCTGTTTTTT. Its protein is CASSPGPGELFF.

This clonotype was counted at least ten times. The chain couples TRBV12-3 or TRBV12-4 to TRBJ1-1; 7 positions agree with TRBD1. The V and J ends lost 6 bases and 12 bases, in that order; junction bases with no gene match: 7. The CDR3 is 11 residues long. DNA for the CDR3: TGTGCCAGCAGAGCCGGGACAGTTTCTTTCTTT. Its translation is CASRAGTVSFF.

There are many counts of this clonotype. The rearrangement links TRBV20-1 to TRBJ2-2; TRBD1 or TRBD2 may be the D gene (5 bases each). Germline CDR1 and CDR2: DFQATT and SNEGSKA (reference sequence). V shed 6 bases and J shed 2 bases, with 13 bases lying between them. This CDR3 has 14 amino acids. The CDR3 DNA is TGCAGTGCCCGGGGACCCCACAACACCGGGGAGCTGTTTTTT. The encoded protein is CSARGPHNTGELFF.

The sample holds many counts of this clonotype. The J gene is TRBJ1-5, the V gene TRBV5-1; D not certain. The length of the CDR3 is 15 residues. From germline, CDR1 is SGHRS and CDR2 YFSETQ. V was trimmed by 4 bases and J by 0 bases, leaving 11 bases between them. CDR3 sequence: CASSQGDYSNQPQHF. As DNA, the CDR3 is TGCGCCAGCAGCCAAGGAGACTATAGCAATCAGCCCCAGCATTTT.

In this sample, this clonotype turned up many times. The chain carries TRBV7-9 and TRBJ2-3, with D possibly being TRBD2 (6 bases). The CDR3 covers 16 residues. V shed 8 bases and J shed 0 bases, with 18 bases lying between them. Germline V gives CDR1 SEHNR, CDR2 FQNEAQ (reference sequence). The CDR3 DNA is TGTGCCAGCCACCCATCGCTAGCGTCTAGCACAGATACGCAGTATTTT. This translates into CASHPSLASSTDTQYF.

Regarding this clonotype: This likely traces to a read error, being one base from a far larger clone. The rearrangement links TRBV2 to TRBJ2-1; 10 positions agree with TRBD2. The length of the CDR3 is 16 residues. Losses at the gene ends were 7 bases for V and 10 bases for J; bases not matched to a gene: 16. CDR1 and CDR2 from the germline V gene are SNHLY and FYNNEI. CDR3 loop: CASTRGLAVSSYEQFF. In DNA form, the CDR3 reads TGTGCCAGCACCCGAGGACTAGCGGTATCTTCCTACGAGCAGTTCTTC.

In this sample, this clonotype turned up many times. The chain recombines TRBV5-6 with TRBJ2-2; TRBD2 aligns across 7 bases. V was clipped by 4 bases and J by 6 bases; unmatched bases: 6. The germline gives CDR1 SGHDT, CDR2 YYEEEE. The CDR3 runs 14 residues. DNA for the CDR3: TGTGCCAGCAGCGTGCTTGCGGGAGCCGGGGAGCTGTTTTTT. Translating gives CASSVLAGAGELFF. The variable domain in full, completed from reference TRBV5-6 and TRBJ2-2, reads DAGVTQSPTHLIKTRGQQVTLRCSPKSGHDTVSWYQQALGQGPQFIFQYYEEEERQRGNFPDRFSGHQFPNYSSELNVNALLLGDSALYLCASSVLAGAGELFFGEGSRLTVL.

This clonotype was detected ten times or more. V gene TRBV7-8 combines with J gene TRBJ2-6, with 7 bases aligning to TRBD1. Germline V gives CDR1 SGHVS, CDR2 FQNEAQ. The CDR3 runs 17 residues. The V gene end was trimmed by 5 bases and the J gene end by 0 bases; junction bases not matched to a gene: 7. The CDR3 sequence: CASSPGDRSSGANVLTF. The DNA of the CDR3 is TGTGCCAGCAGCCCAGGGGACAGAAGCTCTGGGGCCAACGTCCTGACTTTC.